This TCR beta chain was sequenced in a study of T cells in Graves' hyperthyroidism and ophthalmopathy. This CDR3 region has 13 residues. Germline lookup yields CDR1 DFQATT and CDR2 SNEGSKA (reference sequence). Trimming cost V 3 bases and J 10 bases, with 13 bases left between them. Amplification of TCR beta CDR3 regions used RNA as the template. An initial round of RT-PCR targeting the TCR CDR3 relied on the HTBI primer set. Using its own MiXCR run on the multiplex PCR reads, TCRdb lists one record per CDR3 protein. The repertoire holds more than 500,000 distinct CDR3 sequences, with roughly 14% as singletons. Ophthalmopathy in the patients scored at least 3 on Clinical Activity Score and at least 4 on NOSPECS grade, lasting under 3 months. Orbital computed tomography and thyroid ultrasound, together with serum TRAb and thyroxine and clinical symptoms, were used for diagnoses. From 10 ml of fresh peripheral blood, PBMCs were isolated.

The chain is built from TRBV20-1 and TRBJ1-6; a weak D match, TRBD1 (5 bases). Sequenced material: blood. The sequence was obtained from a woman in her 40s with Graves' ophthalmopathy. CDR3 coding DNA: TGCAGTGCTAGCGGCAGGGTGGGCTCACCCCTCCACTTT. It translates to CSASGRVGSPLHF.